This T cell receptor (beta chain) stems from a study of type 1 and type 2 diabetes patients. The CDR3 runs to 15 residues. Trimming removed 7 bases from V and 5 bases from J; junction bases left unmatched: 15. The germline V gene encodes CDR1 DFQATT and CDR2 SNEGSKA (reference sequence). Amplification started from genomic DNA. Multiplex PCR with 30 forward and 13 reverse primers amplified the TCR beta CDR3. MiXCR, run by TCRdb on the multiplex PCR reads, gives a single entry per CDR3 protein. The repertoire holds 280,000 or so distinct CDR3 sequences, around 47% seen once, with roughly an eighth in the top ten. Whole-study results and caveats: Type 1 diabetes repertoires were significantly less diverse than type 2 diabetes ones. Between type 2 diabetes and control samples, V and J usage averaged roughly 0.97 correlation.

The sample holds a few counts of this clonotype. The antigen remains undetermined. The receptor's source is a man younger than 30 with type 2 diabetes. The sequenced sample was peripheral blood mononuclear cells (PBMCs). The chain recombines TRBV20-1 with TRBJ2-5, with TRBD1 matching 8 bases. The DNA for the CDR3 is TGCAGTGTCACCCCATTGCAGGGGGCGAAGGAGACCCAGTACTTC. It yields the protein CSVTPLQGAKETQYF.